This T cell receptor (beta chain) emerged from a study of blood T cell repertoires in COVID-19. Seattle patient enrollment occurred during active infection, with longitudinal follow-up thereafter. This clone was detected a few times. In the source study's methods: Cell counts per sample came from amplifying reference gene primers. Repertoires were generated with immunoSEQ multiplex PCR, while TCRdb's copy carries only in-frame clones and drops some. The DNA was the basis for D and trimming; V, J and clone size are from that table. The sample lists about 220,000 clones, 82% occurring once. The TCR sequence derives from a woman in her 70s with COVID-19, enrolled during active disease. Source material: peripheral blood.

The CDR3 DNA is TGCGCCAGTTCGCAAGGGGTTCGCACTGAAGCTTTCTTT. It codes for CASSQGVRTEAFF. The chain is built from TRBV5-1 and TRBJ1-1; tentative D call: TRBD1 (5 bases). CDR3 size: 13 residues. Per germline, CDR1 SGHRS and CDR2 YFSETQ. Trimming took off 8 bases at V and 4 bases at J, with 15 bases between the two ends.